This record looks at one TCR beta chain sequence and its context. This sample stems from a study of shared clonotypes between healthy human individuals. Sequencing was performed with immunoSEQ multiplex PCR; in TCRdb, only in-frame clones are kept and a portion is missing. Of roughly 1,500,000 clones in the sample, 97% to 99% were seen once. The CDR3 contains 12 residues. The V end lost 3 bases, the J end lost 4 bases, and 6 bases lay between the germline ends. CDR1 is LNHDA and CDR2 is SQIVND in the germline V gene (reference sequence). This clonotype was sampled from a man aged 30 to 45 in good health. The sequenced material came from naive CD4+ T cells sorted from blood. Subset described: CD45RA+ positively selected. The rearrangement joins TRBV19 to TRBJ1-1; D not certain. CDR3 nucleotides: TGTGCCAGTAGTATCCCCCCCACTGAAGCTTTCTTT. This sequence encodes CASSIPPTEAFF.